This T cell receptor beta chain derives from a study of OX40 agonist ivuxolimab in advanced cancers. Measured with immunoSEQ multiplex PCR; TCRdb has only the in-frame clones, and not every one. The data show over 60,000 clones, more than 80% seen once. The sample was CD4+ or CD8+ T cells sorted from blood, taken in a trial of the OX40 agonist ivuxolimab. This TCR derives from an adult with an advanced solid tumor such as melanoma, head and neck, liver or kidney cancer.

The DNA of the CDR3 is TGTGCCAGCAGCCCGGGGGGGTTCCTGAGCTACGAGCAGTACTTC. This sequence encodes CASSPGGFLSYEQYF. The rearrangement uses TRBV7-2 and TRBJ2-7; TRBD2 matches at 8 bases. Germline V gene data show CDR1 as SGHTA and CDR2 as FQGNSA. The CDR3 totals 15 residues. V shed 5 bases, J shed 3 bases, and the junction held 9 bases outside the gene matches.